The 21 T cell receptor beta chains below all came from one sample that was sequenced in a study of T cell responses to AZD1222 COVID-19 vaccine. TCRdb's copy holds only in-frame clones and misses some; the assay was immunoSEQ multiplex PCR. This table has roughly 120,000 clones, around 90% appearing once. The starting material was peripheral blood, obtained on day 0 of AZD1222 vaccination. These receptors all stem from an adult in good health.

The table lists this clone with a few counts. CDR3 sequence: CASSLGGNEQFF. For the CDR3, the DNA is TGCGCCAGCAGCTTGGGGGGCAATGAGCAGTTCTTC. V usage is TRBV5-1 and J usage is TRBJ2-1; D unclear. Germline V gene data show CDR1 as SGHRS and CDR2 as YFSETQ. The length of the CDR3 is 12 residues. The V and J ends lost 0 bases and 6 bases respectively, with 4 bases between them.

The chain joins TRBV18 to TRBJ1-4; TRBD1 matches 7 bases. V gave up 6 bases and J gave up 3 bases; unmatched junction bases: 7. The CDR3 totals 15 residues. Per the germline V gene, CDR1 is KGHSH and CDR2 is LQKENI. The CDR3 spells CASSPQQGSNEKLFF. Here the CDR3 DNA reads TGTGCCAGCTCCCCCCAACAGGGGTCTAATGAAAAACTGTTTTTT. Full variable domain (remainder filled in from reference TRBV18 and TRBJ1-4): NAGVMQNPRHLVRRRGQEARLRCSPMKGHSHVYWYRQLPEEGLKFMVYLQKENIIDESGMPKERFSAEFPKEGPSILRIQQVVRGDSAAYFCASSPQQGSNEKLFFGSGTQLSVL.

The CDR3 sequence: CASRIGQGVGNTIYF. The CDR3 DNA is TGTGCCAGCAGAATTGGACAGGGGGTTGGAAACACCATATATTTT. The chain uses TRBV6-5 and TRBJ1-3; 10 bases align to TRBD1. CDR1 and CDR2 from the germline V gene are MNHEY and SVGAGI. The length of the CDR3 is 15 residues. The V segment lost 6 bases and the J segment 3 bases; nucleotides outside the gene matches: 5.

The V call is TRBV15, the J call TRBJ1-5; TRBD1 matches at 7 bases. V was pared by 3 bases and J by 1 base, with 9 bases of the junction left unmatched. The length of the CDR3 is 17 residues. CDR1 is LNHNV, CDR2 YYDKDF, per germline (reference sequence). In nucleotides, the CDR3 is TGTGCCACCAGCAGGGAACACAGGGGTAAGAGCAATCAGCCCCAGCATTTT. Its protein is CATSREHRGKSNQPQHF.

The J gene is TRBJ2-1, the V gene TRBV7-9; D is unresolved. Trimming left V 2 bases short and J 0 bases short, with 17 bases between. Germline loops: CDR1 SEHNR, CDR2 FQNEAQ (reference sequence). The CDR3 totals 18 residues. The CDR3 region is CASSLIALSVSSYNEQFF. The CDR3 bases are TGTGCCAGCAGCTTAATTGCCCTCAGCGTGAGCTCCTACAATGAGCAGTTCTTC.

The rearrangement joins TRBV25-1 to TRBJ1-1, with unresolved D. Germline V gene data show CDR1 as MGHDK and CDR2 as SYGVNS. The V end was cut by 1 base, the J end by 1 base, with 4 bases between. The CDR3 is 13 residues long. The CDR3 sequence is CASSEWENTEAFF. Here the CDR3 DNA reads TGTGCCAGCAGTGAATGGGAGAACACTGAAGCTTTCTTT.

This clone was seen a handful of times. This chain uses TRBV5-1 with TRBJ2-3; D gene uncertain. This CDR3 contains 14 residues. Deletions cut 5 bases from V and 0 bases from J, with 10 bases between. Germline loops: CDR1 SGHRS, CDR2 YFSETQ. The CDR3 nucleotides read TGCGCCAGCAGGGCCCTAGTTAGCACAGATACGCAGTATTTT. Translated, it gives CASRALVSTDTQYF.

The chain uses TRBV2 and TRBJ1-1; no clear D. CDR3 length: 13 residues. CDR1 and CDR2 from the germline V gene are SNHLY and FYNNEI. The V end lost 5 bases, the J end lost 8 bases, and 15 bases lay between the germline ends. The CDR3 sequence: CASSLLGPDEAFF. Written as DNA, the CDR3 is TGTGCCAGCAGTCTACTAGGACCGGACGAAGCTTTCTTT.

The chain has TRBV9 and TRBJ2-1, with D perhaps given as TRBD1 or TRBD2 (5 bases each). In germline, CDR1 is SGDLS, CDR2 YYNGEE. The ends were cut back, 3 bases at V and 8 bases at J, with 24 bases in the middle. This CDR3 has 17 amino acids. In DNA form, the CDR3 reads TGTGCCAGCAGCGCCAACCCGGGAAGGGGAAAGAACGATGAGCAGTTCTTC. Protein: CASSANPGRGKNDEQFF.

V is TRBV18 and J is TRBJ2-7, with D hard to call. Germline CDR1 and CDR2: KGHSH and LQKENI. The CDR3 totals 13 residues. The V end was cut by 1 base, the J end by 7 bases, with 11 bases between. CDR3 loop: CASSPQRFGEQYF. CDR3 sequence (DNA): TGTGCCAGCTCACCACAACGGTTCGGGGAGCAGTACTTC. Full variable domain (outside the CDR3, taken from reference TRBV18 and TRBJ2-7): NAGVMQNPRHLVRRRGQEARLRCSPMKGHSHVYWYRQLPEEGLKFMVYLQKENIIDESGMPKERFSAEFPKEGPSILRIQQVVRGDSAAYFCASSPQRFGEQYFGPGTRLTVT.

The chain combines TRBV10-3 with TRBJ2-3; D remains ambiguous. Germline-derived CDR1 and CDR2 are ENHRY and SYGVKD. The CDR3 has 12 amino acids. V was cut by 0 bases and J by 5 bases, with 3 bases left in between. The CDR3: CAISESRDTQYF. In DNA, the CDR3 is TGTGCCATCAGTGAGTCCAGAGATACGCAGTATTTT.

This chain links TRBV6-2 or TRBV6-3 with TRBJ1-1; perhaps TRBD1 as D (6 bases). This CDR3 contains 15 residues. Germline V CDR1 and CDR2: MNHEY, SVGEGT. V was clipped by 0 bases and J by 1 base, with 9 bases between them. As DNA, the CDR3 is TGTGCCAGCAGTTACTCGCGGGGGGCGAACACTGAAGCTTTCTTT. Translation gives CASSYSRGANTEAFF.

The V gene is TRBV7-8, the J gene TRBJ1-3; D is possibly TRBD1 (5 bases). The CDR3 loop spans 14 amino acids. Germline loops: CDR1 SGHVS, CDR2 FQNEAQ. Trimming left V 6 bases short and J 2 bases short, with 11 bases between. DNA of the CDR3: TGTGCCAGCAGTCCATCCAGGGCTGGAAACACCATATATTTT. Its translation: CASSPSRAGNTIYF.

The V and J genes are TRBV12-5 and TRBJ1-4; no clear D gene. Germline CDR1 and CDR2: LGHNT and FRNRAP. Trimming stripped 0 bases from V and 8 bases from J, with 10 bases between. CDR3 length: 14 residues. CDR3 sequence reads: CASGLVFEVEKLFF. DNA for the CDR3: TGTGCTAGTGGTTTGGTATTTGAGGTCGAAAAACTGTTTTTT.

The chain links TRBV5-4 to TRBJ2-5, with 11 positions matching TRBD2. V gave up 0 bases and J gave up 5 bases; unmatched junction bases: 0. Germline assignment: CDR1 SGHNT and CDR2 YYREEE (reference sequence). This CDR3 has 14 residues. CDR3 residues: CASSLGTSGETQYF. The CDR3 DNA sequence: TGTGCCAGCAGCTTGGGGACTAGCGGGGAGACCCAGTACTTC.

The CDR3 protein is CASRWRDRGFGGYTF. CDR3 DNA: TGTGCCAGCAGGTGGCGGGACAGGGGGTTCGGTGGCTACACCTTC. This chain uses TRBV27 with TRBJ1-2; 11 nucleotides agree with TRBD1. The CDR3 is 15 residues long. Trimming cost V 6 bases and J 7 bases; bases outside gene matches: 10. Germline V gene sequence: CDR1 MNHEY, CDR2 SMNVEV (reference sequence).

This clone was detected once. The genes are TRBV11-2 and TRBJ1-6; D perhaps matches TRBD1 (5 bases). From germline, CDR1 is SGHAT and CDR2 FQNNGV. This CDR3 comprises 14 residues. V was shortened by 8 bases and J by 7 bases, with 15 bases between the two germline ends. The CDR3 region is CASSLTRANSPLHF. Written as DNA, the CDR3 is TGTGCCAGCTCTCTGACCAGGGCCAATTCACCCCTCCACTTT.

The CDR3 is CAWSAGAAGNTIYF. CDR3 nucleotide sequence: TGTGCCTGGAGTGCGGGGGCAGCAGGAAACACCATATATTTT. This rearrangement joins TRBV30 to TRBJ1-3, with D possibly matching TRBD1 (6 bases). Germline loops: CDR1 GTSNPN, CDR2 SVGIG (reference sequence). The ends were cut back, 1 base at V and 4 bases at J, with 11 bases in the middle. The CDR3 has 14 amino acids.

The J gene is TRBJ1-1, the V gene TRBV10-3; D is ambiguous. The ends were cut back, 7 bases at V and 4 bases at J, with 13 bases in the middle. The CDR3 is 13 residues long. Germline loops: CDR1 ENHRY, CDR2 SYGVKD. CDR3 DNA: TGTGCCATCAAGGCGGCCTCCAGCACTGAAGCTTTCTTT. Translated, it gives CAIKAASSTEAFF.

The chain employs TRBV28 and TRBJ1-2, with 9 positions matching TRBD1. Germline assignment: CDR1 MDHEN and CDR2 SYDVKM. V lost 6 bases to trimming and J lost 4 bases; unmatched junction nucleotides: 3. The CDR3 is 13 residues long. The CDR3 loop is CASRRTGVYGYTF. DNA for the CDR3: TGTGCCAGCAGAAGGACAGGGGTCTATGGCTACACCTTC.

The chain has TRBV7-2 and TRBJ1-5; TRBD1 aligns across 7 bases. V lost 5 bases to trimming and J lost 4 bases; unmatched junction nucleotides: 8. CDR1 is SGHTA and CDR2 is FQGNSA in the germline V gene. The CDR3 runs to 15 residues. CDR3 sequence: CASSLDGTDNQPQHF. The CDR3 DNA sequence: TGTGCCAGCAGCCTAGATGGGACAGATAATCAGCCCCAGCATTTT.